The subject of this entry is one T cell receptor beta chain. The antigen is not known. V was cut by 4 bases and J by 4 bases, with 17 bases left in between. CDR3 size: 15 residues. Germline-derived CDR1 and CDR2 are SGHNT and YYREEE (reference sequence). These data originate in a study of response to subunit inactivated influenza vaccine. TCRdb reprocessed the RT-PCR reads with MiXCR, giving one entry per CDR3 protein. The data contain about 780,000 distinct CDR3 sequences, about a fifth of them singletons. Findings of the study overall: Authors suggested seasonal influenza vaccinations each recruit few new T cells.

The chain joins TRBV5-4 to TRBJ1-2; possibly TRBD1 for D (5 bases). The clonotype originates from a man over 45 who received an inactivated influenza vaccine. Sequencing was performed on PBMCs from blood, taken 5 to 6 days after vaccination. CDR3 nucleotides: TGTGCCAGCAGCCCACAAGGAGGGGAGGTCTATGGCTACACCTTC. Translation gives CASSPQGGEVYGYTF.